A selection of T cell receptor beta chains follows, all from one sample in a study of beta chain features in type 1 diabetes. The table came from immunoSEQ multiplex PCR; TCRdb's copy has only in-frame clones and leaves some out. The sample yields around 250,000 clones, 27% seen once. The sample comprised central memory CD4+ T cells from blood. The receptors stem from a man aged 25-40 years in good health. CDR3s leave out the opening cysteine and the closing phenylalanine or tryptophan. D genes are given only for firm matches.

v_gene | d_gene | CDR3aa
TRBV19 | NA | ASWGPYTGELF
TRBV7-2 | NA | ASSRRPKNIQY
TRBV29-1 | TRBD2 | SVRVGGGISYEQY
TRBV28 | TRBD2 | ASHLAGGYEQY
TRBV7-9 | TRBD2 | ASSFFGTSGGGYNEQF
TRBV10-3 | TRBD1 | ALRGDRGGNEQF
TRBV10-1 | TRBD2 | ASSAFFRGGTSGTDTQY
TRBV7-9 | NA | ASSLARGGNTEAF
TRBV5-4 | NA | ASSPIGGEQF
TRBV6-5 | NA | ASRPPGGMGLPQH
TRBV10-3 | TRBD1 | ATLGDSSTDTQY
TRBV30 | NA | AWSVRADTEAF
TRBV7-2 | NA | ASSLTGTAYNEQF
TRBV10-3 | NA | AISGTTYEQY
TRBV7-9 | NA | ASSLVAAGTDTQY
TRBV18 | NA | ASSPKLPGELF
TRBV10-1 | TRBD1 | ASSTGGTLH
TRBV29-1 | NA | SVVGSNTEAF
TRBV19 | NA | ASSIRGPNTEAF
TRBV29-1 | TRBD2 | SVEILAASSYNEQF
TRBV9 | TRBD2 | ASSVDSGSSYEQY
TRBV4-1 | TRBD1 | ASSLRQGDTQPQH